This T cell receptor (beta chain) was profiled in a study of Graves' ophthalmopathy and Graves' hyperthyroidism. Findings and limits, study-wide: Most expanded clonotypes in thyroid above 0.001 frequency also showed up in blood.

Thyroid ultrasound, orbital computed tomography, TRAb, serum thyroxine and clinical symptoms formed the basis of diagnosis. A roughly 10 ml volume of fresh peripheral blood provided the PBMCs. The CDR3 has 14 amino acids. Trimming removed 3 bases from V and 2 bases from J, with 11 bases in between. Germline V gene sequence: CDR1 KGHSH, CDR2 LQKENI. At least ten counts were recorded for this clonotype. Antigen: not known. From RNA, the CDR3 regions of TCR beta chains were amplified and sequenced. The authors performed first-round RT-PCR with HTBI primers and then a second-round multiplex PCR. MiXCR was run by TCRdb on the multiplex PCR reads, yielding one entry per CDR3 protein. The table lists hundreds of thousands of distinct CDR3 sequences, 21% of them singletons.

The sequence derives from a woman under 30 with stable Graves' hyperthyroidism. The V and J genes are TRBV18 and TRBJ2-7, with D perhaps TRBD2 (6 bases). The specimen was peripheral blood. DNA for the CDR3: TGTGCCAGCTCACCCATGACTAGAACCTACGAGCAGTACTTC. It encodes CASSPMTRTYEQYF.